This T cell receptor (beta chain) is from a study of blood T cell repertoires in COVID-19. Method: immunoSEQ multiplex PCR; TCRdb's copy keeps in-frame clones and lacks some. The sample lists roughly 59,000 clones, about 81% occurring once. Trimming shortened V by 3 bases and J by 3 bases, and 6 bases separated the two germline ends. This CDR3 spans 12 amino acids. Germline V gene lookup returns CDR1 SGHTA and CDR2 FQGNSA. The origin of this receptor is an older man with acute or convalescent COVID-19. The sequencing sample was made of peripheral blood. The chain recombines TRBV7-2 with TRBJ2-7, with D possibly being TRBD1 (5 bases). The DNA of the CDR3 is TGTGCCAGCAGCTTGCAGGGCTACGAGCAGTACTTC. Protein sequence: CASSLQGYEQYF.